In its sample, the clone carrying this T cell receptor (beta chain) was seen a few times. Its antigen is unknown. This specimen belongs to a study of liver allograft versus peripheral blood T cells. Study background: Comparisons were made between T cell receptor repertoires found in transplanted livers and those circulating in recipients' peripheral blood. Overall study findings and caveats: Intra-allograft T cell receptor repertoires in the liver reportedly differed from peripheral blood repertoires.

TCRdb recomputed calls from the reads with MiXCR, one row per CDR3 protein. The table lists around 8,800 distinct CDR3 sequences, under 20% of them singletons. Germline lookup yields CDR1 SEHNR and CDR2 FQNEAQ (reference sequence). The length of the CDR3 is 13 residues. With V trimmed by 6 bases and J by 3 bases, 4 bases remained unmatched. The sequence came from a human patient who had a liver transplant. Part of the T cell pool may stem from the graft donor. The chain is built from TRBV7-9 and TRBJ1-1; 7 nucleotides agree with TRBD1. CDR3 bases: TGTGCCAGCAGTACCGGGACAGACACTGAAGCTTTCTTT. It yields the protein CASSTGTDTEAFF.